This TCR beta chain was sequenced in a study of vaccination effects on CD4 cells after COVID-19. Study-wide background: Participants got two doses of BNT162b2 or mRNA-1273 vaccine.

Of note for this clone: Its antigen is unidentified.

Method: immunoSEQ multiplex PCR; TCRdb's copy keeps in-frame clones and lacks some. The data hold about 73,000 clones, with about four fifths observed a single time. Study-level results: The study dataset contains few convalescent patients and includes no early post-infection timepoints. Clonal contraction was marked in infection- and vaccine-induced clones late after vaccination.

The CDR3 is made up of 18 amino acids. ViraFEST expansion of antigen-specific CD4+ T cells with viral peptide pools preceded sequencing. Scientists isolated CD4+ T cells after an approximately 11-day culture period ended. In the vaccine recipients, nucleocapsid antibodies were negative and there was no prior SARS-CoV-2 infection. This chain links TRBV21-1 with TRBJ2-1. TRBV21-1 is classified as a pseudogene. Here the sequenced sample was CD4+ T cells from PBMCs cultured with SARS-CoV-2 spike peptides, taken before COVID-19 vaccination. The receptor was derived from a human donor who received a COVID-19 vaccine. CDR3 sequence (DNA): TGTGCCAGCAGCTTCCCATGGCGGGGGCAGGGGGCCTACAATGAGCAGTTCTTC. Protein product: CASSFPWRGQGAYNEQFF.